These 17 T cell receptor beta chains were all obtained from the same sample, sequenced in a study of blood T cell repertoires in COVID-19. Measured with immunoSEQ multiplex PCR; TCRdb has only the in-frame clones, and not every one. The table records about 200,000 clones, roughly nine tenths of them present only once. The specimen was peripheral blood. These receptors all stem from a woman aged 45 to 65 with COVID-19, enrolled during active disease.

The genes are TRBV7-8 and TRBJ2-1; D remains ambiguous. The CDR3 sequence is 16 residues long. Germline V gene sequence: CDR1 SGHVS, CDR2 FQNEAQ. Trimming cost V 1 base and J 6 bases, with 16 bases left between them. CDR3 residues: CASSLDFRVFFNEQFF. CDR3 nucleotides: TGTGCCAGCAGCTTAGATTTCCGGGTTTTCTTCAATGAGCAGTTCTTC.

The chain employs TRBV28 and TRBJ2-2; TRBD1 agrees at 11 bases. Germline V gives CDR1 MDHEN, CDR2 SYDVKM. The CDR3 spans 19 residues. V dropped 7 bases and J dropped 4; count of bases not matched to a gene: 17. The DNA of the CDR3 is TGTGCCAGCACCATTGGTGCTTCGGACAGGGGGCATGGCACCGGGGAGCTGTTTTTT. Translated, it gives CASTIGASDRGHGTGELFF.

J is TRBJ1-1 and V is TRBV5-6, with 9 bases aligning to TRBD1. CDR1 and CDR2 from the germline V gene are SGHDT and YYEEEE. J was trimmed by 11 bases and V by 3 bases; bases with no gene match: 8. The CDR3 loop spans 13 amino acids. For the CDR3, the DNA is TGTGCCAGCAGCTCTACAGGGGGCGAGAAGGCTTTCTTT. Translating it yields CASSSTGGEKAFF.

The rearrangement links TRBV11-2 to TRBJ1-6; tentatively, D is TRBD1 (5 bases). CDR3 size: 14 residues. CDR1 is SGHAT and CDR2 is FQNNGV in the germline V gene. V was pared by 3 bases and J by 7 bases, with 10 bases between. CDR3 DNA sequence: TGTGCCAGCAGCTTCGGACAAAGGAATTCACCCCTCCACTTT. Translation gives CASSFGQRNSPLHF. The variable domain in full, with the rest retrieved from reference TRBV11-2 and TRBJ1-6, is EAGVAQSPRYKIIEKRQSVAFWCNPISGHATLYWYQQILGQGPKLLIQFQNNGVVDDSQLPKDRFSAERLKGVDSTLKIQPAKLEDSAVYLCASSFGQRNSPLHFGNGTRLTVT.

The chain is built from TRBV13 and TRBJ2-7; the match to TRBD1 covers 9 bases. CDR3 length: 14 amino acids. With V trimmed by 5 bases and J by 5 bases, 7 bases remained unmatched. Per germline, CDR1 PRHDT and CDR2 FYEKMQ (reference sequence). CDR3 amino acids: CASSPGQGRHEQYF. As DNA, the CDR3 is TGTGCCAGCAGCCCTGGACAGGGGAGGCACGAGCAGTACTTC.

The chain is built from TRBV28 and TRBJ2-1, with a possible D match to TRBD1 (6 bases). CDR1 and CDR2 from the germline V gene are MDHEN and SYDVKM. The CDR3 is 12 amino acids. Between the trimmed V and J ends, which lost 8 bases and 10 bases, there was a span of 15 bases. The CDR3 here is CASQATGKEQFF. In DNA, the CDR3 is TGTGCCAGCCAAGCCACAGGGAAAGAGCAGTTCTTC. The variable domain in full, completed from reference TRBV28 and TRBJ2-1, reads DVKVTQSSRYLVKRTGEKVFLECVQDMDHENMFWYRQDPGLGLRLIYFSYDVKMKEKGDIPEGYSVSREKKERFSLILESASTNQTSMYLCASQATGKEQFFGPGTRLTVL.

This chain uses TRBV27 with TRBJ2-6; 7 positions agree with TRBD2. Trimming cost V 2 bases and J 8 bases; bases outside gene matches: 3. This CDR3 is 14 amino acids long. Germline V CDR1 and CDR2: MNHEY, SMNVEV (reference sequence). The DNA of the CDR3 is TGTGCCAGCAGTTTACAGGGAGGGACCAACGTCCTGACTTTC. This translates into CASSLQGGTNVLTF.

V gene TRBV2 combines with J gene TRBJ1-2, with TRBD1 identical over 8 bases. Germline CDR1 is SNHLY and CDR2 is FYNNEI. Trimming at V came to 7 bases and at J to 0 bases, leaving 10 bases not matched to a gene. This CDR3 has 16 amino acids. In DNA form, the CDR3 reads TGTGCCAGCATTCCAAGACAGGGGCTTACTAACTATGGCTACACCTTC. This sequence encodes CASIPRQGLTNYGYTF.

The chain joins TRBV5-4 to TRBJ2-7; D is possibly TRBD1 (6 bases). Germline V CDR1 and CDR2: SGHNT, YYREEE (reference sequence). The CDR3 covers 13 residues. V lost 3 bases and J 3 bases, leaving 10 bases between the germline ends. The CDR3 loop reads CASSYEQGYEQYV. CDR3 bases: TGTGCCAGCAGCTACGAACAGGGCTACGAGCAGTACGTC.

The chain has TRBV2 and TRBJ2-1; maybe TRBD2 (6 bases). The CDR3 is 12 amino acids. The germline CDR1 and CDR2 sequences are SNHLY and FYNNEI. V was pared by 6 bases and J by 3 bases, with 6 bases between. CDR3 in amino acids: CASRGGYNEQFF. Written as DNA, the CDR3 is TGTGCCAGCAGGGGAGGCTACAATGAGCAGTTCTTC.

The chain recombines TRBV27 with TRBJ1-4; 7 bases map to TRBD1. The CDR3 is made up of 14 amino acids. V lost 6 bases to trimming and J lost 5 bases; unmatched junction nucleotides: 6. Germline CDR1 MNHEY, CDR2 SMNVEV (reference sequence). CDR3 amino acids: CASSDQGENEKLFF. As DNA, the CDR3 is TGTGCCAGCAGCGATCAGGGGGAGAATGAAAAACTGTTTTTT.

To note about this clone: One end of the junction fails to match germline, which may point to a read error. The gene calls are TRBV5-1 and TRBJ2-4; unclear D gene. CDR3 length: 13 residues. Germline values: CDR1 SGHRS, CDR2 YFSETQ. For the CDR3, the DNA is TGCGCCAGCAGCTTGGCCGGTTCAGGATTTTCCAACTTC. Translation gives CASSLAGSGFSNF.

The CDR3: CASEFDSGAQETQYF. The CDR3 region has the DNA TGCGCCAGCGAATTTGATAGCGGGGCACAAGAGACCCAGTACTTC. The rearrangement links TRBV5-1 to TRBJ2-5; 8 bases are shared with TRBD2. Germline V gives CDR1 SGHRS, CDR2 YFSETQ. V dropped 7 bases and J dropped 2; count of bases not matched to a gene: 10. The CDR3 spans 15 residues. The full variable domain, in which reference TRBV5-1 and TRBJ2-5 provide the parts outside the CDR3, is KAGVTQTPRYLIKTRGQQVTLSCSPISGHRSVSWYQQTPGQGLQFLFEYFSETQRNKGNFPGRFSGRQFSNSRSEMNVSTLELGDSALYLCASEFDSGAQETQYFGPGTRLLVL.

This chain links TRBV6-6 with TRBJ2-5; tentative D call: TRBD1 (5 bases). The CDR3 length is 12 residues. Germline CDR1 MNHNY, CDR2 SVGAGI (reference sequence). V was trimmed by 7 bases and J by 5 bases, leaving 11 bases between them. The CDR3 loop reads CASNQGKETQYF. DNA of the CDR3: TGTGCCAGCAACCAGGGCAAGGAGACCCAGTACTTC.

The genes are TRBV28 and TRBJ2-1; TRBD1 matches 8 bases. Germline trimming cut 6 bases from V and 9 bases from J; bases unmatched to any gene: 7. The CDR3 has 13 residues. CDR1 MDHEN and CDR2 SYDVKM come from the germline V gene. This chain's CDR3 is CASRRQGQGEQFF. CDR3 DNA: TGTGCCAGCAGGCGACAGGGGCAGGGTGAGCAGTTCTTC.

V usage is TRBV11-1 and J usage is TRBJ1-2, with 8 bases matching TRBD1. The J segment lost 1 base and the V segment lost 4 bases, leaving 8 bases of the junction unmatched. CDR1 and CDR2 (germline): SGHAT, FQDESV (reference sequence). CDR3 length: 16 residues. This CDR3 reads CASSSGQGRLNYGYTF. The CDR3 bases are TGTGCCAGCAGCTCTGGACAGGGACGTCTTAACTATGGCTACACCTTC.

The chain links TRBV5-6 to TRBJ1-2; D remains ambiguous. V lost 0 bases to trimming and J lost 0 bases, with 9 bases between them. The CDR3 extends over 15 amino acids. The V gene's germline CDR1 is SGHDT and CDR2 YYEEEE. This CDR3 reads CASSLGSIPNYGYTF. CDR3 bases: TGTGCCAGCAGCTTGGGCAGTATCCCTAACTATGGCTACACCTTC. The full variable domain, in which reference TRBV5-6 and TRBJ1-2 provide the parts outside the CDR3, is DAGVTQSPTHLIKTRGQQVTLRCSPKSGHDTVSWYQQALGQGPQFIFQYYEEEERQRGNFPDRFSGHQFPNYSSELNVNALLLGDSALYLCASSLGSIPNYGYTFGSGTRLTVV.